Here is one T cell receptor beta chain with its context. Its matching antigen is unknown. This sample is drawn from a study of regulatory and conventional T cells in RAG deficiency. Whole-study results and caveats: Shorter CDR3s in all patient subsets; >75% Treg-Tconv overlap in Omenn.

Blood CD4+ CD25-high CD127-low regulatory T cells supplied the genomic DNA template. CDR1 and CDR2 from the germline V gene are KGHSH and LQKENI. Trimming at V came to 4 bases and at J to 10 bases, leaving 7 bases not matched to a gene. This CDR3 spans 14 amino acids. This table comes from immunoSEQ multiplex PCR, and its TCRdb copy is limited to in-frame clones, with some not included. The repertoire holds about 19,000 clones, about 91% seen once, with 1.4% in the top ten. This sample was shared with a second study, whose subject was regulatory T cells. As reported in that work: Amplification used 52 TRBV primers and 13 TRBJ primers.

Sequencing was carried out using Tregs sorted from blood. This TCR came from a human donor in good health. The chain recombines TRBV18 with TRBJ1-6, with 7 bases matching TRBD1. CDR3 sequence: CASSLDRVKSPLHF. The DNA of the CDR3 is TGTGCCAGCTCACTAGACAGGGTAAAGTCACCCCTCCACTTT. The whole variable domain, filled in from reference TRBV18 and TRBJ1-6, reads NAGVMQNPRHLVRRRGQEARLRCSPMKGHSHVYWYRQLPEEGLKFMVYLQKENIIDESGMPKERFSAEFPKEGPSILRIQQVVRGDSAAYFCASSLDRVKSPLHFGNGTRLTVT.